Shown below are 14 T cell receptor beta chains from a single sample sequenced in a study of blood T cell repertoires in COVID-19. TCRdb's copy holds only in-frame clones and misses some; the assay was immunoSEQ multiplex PCR. The sample records about 66,000 clones, about 90% being singletons. The specimen sequenced was peripheral blood. Source of these receptors: a man aged 60-69 years with acute or convalescent COVID-19.

The V and J genes are TRBV5-6 and TRBJ1-2, with TRBD1 matching 7 bases. The J segment lost 6 bases and the V segment lost 3 bases, leaving 2 bases of the junction unmatched. This CDR3 region has 12 residues. Germline CDR1 SGHDT, CDR2 YYEEEE. Here the CDR3 reads CASSWGTDGYTF. DNA for the CDR3: TGTGCCAGCAGCTGGGGGACAGATGGCTACACCTTC.

The V call is TRBV5-1, the J call TRBJ1-1; tentative D call: TRBD1 (6 bases). V lost 0 bases to trimming and J lost 4 bases, with 19 bases between them. This CDR3 spans 17 amino acids. Germline V gives CDR1 SGHRS, CDR2 YFSETQ. The CDR3 reads CASSLGTGTPSSTEAFF. As DNA, the CDR3 is TGCGCCAGCAGCTTGGGCACAGGGACCCCTTCCTCCACTGAAGCTTTCTTT.

The rearrangement joins TRBV18 to TRBJ1-3, with TRBD1 as a possible D gene (5 bases). The CDR3 has 16 residues. Trimming left V 0 bases short and J 1 base short, with 10 bases between. The germline CDR1 and CDR2 sequences are KGHSH and LQKENI. CDR3 nucleotide sequence: TGTGCCAGCTCACCACCCCAGGGCCCATCTGGAAACACCATATATTTT. Translating gives CASSPPQGPSGNTIYF. Variable domain in full (rest from reference TRBV18 and TRBJ1-3): NAGVMQNPRHLVRRRGQEARLRCSPMKGHSHVYWYRQLPEEGLKFMVYLQKENIIDESGMPKERFSAEFPKEGPSILRIQQVVRGDSAAYFCASSPPQGPSGNTIYFGEGSWLTVV.

The rearrangement uses TRBV12-3 or TRBV12-4 and TRBJ1-2; TRBD1 agrees at 7 bases. CDR3 size: 13 residues. The J segment lost 4 bases and the V segment lost 6 bases, leaving 5 bases of the junction unmatched. DNA of the CDR3: TGTGCCAGCAGAGGTACAGGGGCCTATGGCTACACCTTC. Its translation is CASRGTGAYGYTF.

This CDR3 is CASSPGQGYYGYTF. The CDR3 DNA reads TGTGCCAGCAGCCCCGGACAGGGGTACTATGGCTACACCTTC. The chain uses TRBV7-3 and TRBJ1-2; TRBD1 matches 9 bases. CDR3 size: 14 residues. Trimming removed 5 bases from V and 3 bases from J; junction bases left unmatched: 4. CDR1 is SGHTA, CDR2 FQGTGA, per germline.

The CDR3 sequence is CASSLGGDRGLEQYF. In DNA, the CDR3 is TGTGCCAGCAGCTTAGGTGGTGACAGGGGGCTCGAGCAGTACTTC. The rearrangement links TRBV7-9 to TRBJ2-7; TRBD1 aligns across 10 bases. V was clipped by 1 base and J by 6 bases; unmatched bases: 6. Germline V gives CDR1 SEHNR, CDR2 FQNEAQ (reference sequence). The CDR3 covers 15 residues.

In its sample, this clone was seen once. The rearrangement joins TRBV3-1 (or the pseudogene TRBV3-2) to TRBJ1-6; maybe TRBD1 (5 bases). Germline V gives CDR1 LGHDT, CDR2 YNNKEL (reference sequence). Trimming took 1 base from V and 7 from J, leaving 14 bases between them. CDR3 length: 16 amino acids. CDR3 in amino acids: CASSQVSQGTNSPLHF. For the CDR3, the DNA is TGTGCCAGCAGCCAAGTAAGTCAGGGTACGAATTCACCCCTCCACTTT.

The chain carries TRBV27 and TRBJ1-2; weak D call: TRBD1 (6 bases). The CDR3 runs 16 residues. CDR1 MNHEY and CDR2 SMNVEV come from the germline V gene (reference sequence). The V end was cut by 5 bases, the J end by 0 bases, with 16 bases between. CDR3 in amino acids: CASSRDTGLANYGYTF. CDR3 in DNA: TGTGCCAGCAGTCGGGACACGGGATTAGCTAACTATGGCTACACCTTC.

This chain joins TRBV3-1 (or the pseudogene TRBV3-2) and TRBJ2-3; 7 nucleotides align to TRBD1. J was trimmed by 2 bases and V by 3 bases; bases with no gene match: 8. CDR3 length equals 16 residues. The germline gives CDR1 LGHDT, CDR2 YNNKEL (reference sequence). CDR3 protein: CASSHYRQGNTDTQYF. In DNA, the CDR3 is TGTGCCAGCAGCCATTACCGACAGGGAAACACAGATACGCAGTATTTT.

The rearrangement uses TRBV7-9 and TRBJ1-1; no definite D call. The germline gives CDR1 SEHNR, CDR2 FQNEAQ (reference sequence). Deletions cut 5 bases from V and 0 bases from J, with 4 bases between. This CDR3 spans 12 amino acids. The CDR3 here is CASSHLNTEAFF. The CDR3 bases are TGTGCCAGCAGCCATTTGAACACTGAAGCTTTCTTT.

This chain links TRBV5-1 with TRBJ1-2, with 7 positions matching TRBD1. The V segment lost 4 bases and the J segment 7 bases; nucleotides outside the gene matches: 13. This CDR3 is built from 15 residues. CDR1 is SGHRS, CDR2 YFSETQ, per germline. For the CDR3, the DNA is TGCGCCAGCAGCCAAGGACAGGTCTTGGATTTTGGCTACACCTTC. This translates into CASSQGQVLDFGYTF.

A word on this clone: Other DNA variants within this sample encode the same CDR3. The chain employs TRBV11-2 and TRBJ2-1; maybe TRBD2 (5 bases). Germline-derived CDR1 and CDR2 are SGHAT and FQNNGV. CDR3 length equals 15 residues. Trimming left V 0 bases short and J 0 bases short, with 6 bases between. CDR3 residues: CASSLEGGSYNEQFF. CDR3 coding DNA: TGTGCCAGCAGCTTAGAAGGAGGCTCCTACAATGAGCAGTTCTTC.

This sequence joins TRBV19 and TRBJ2-2; no clear D. Trimming took off 1 base at V and 4 bases at J, with 7 bases between the two ends. CDR3 length equals 14 residues. Germline CDR1 and CDR2: LNHDA and SQIVND (reference sequence). The CDR3 here is CASSIAGSTGELFF. CDR3 DNA: TGTGCCAGTAGTATAGCGGGTTCCACCGGGGAGCTGTTTTTT.

Written as DNA, the CDR3 is TGTGCCAGCACCAAAGGGGATGACCGGGACAGCTCCTACAATGAGCAGTTCTTC. Translation: CASTKGDDRDSSYNEQFF. The rearrangement links TRBV21-1 to TRBJ2-1; the table assigns TRBD1, which was not confirmed against the DNA. TRBV21-1 is a known pseudogene. CDR3 length: 18 residues.